The next 31 T cell receptor beta chains were all read from a single sample in a study of blood T cells in healthy people across ages. Then a second PCR, running roughly 7 to 12 cycles, was carried out with a sample-barcoded 5' primer and a J-beta primer mix. TCRdb re-called the 5' RACE reads through MiXCR, storing one row per CDR3 protein. The sample holds more than 700,000 distinct CDR3 sequences, roughly 50% seen once. The sequenced material came from blood. Receptors originate from a man older than 75 in good health.

The CDR3 spells CASSPLGSGYEQYF. In DNA, the CDR3 is TGTGCCAGCAGCCCCCTCGGATCGGGCTACGAGCAGTACTTC. The chain employs TRBV3-1 and TRBJ2-7, with D unclear. Germline V gene lookup returns CDR1 LGHDT and CDR2 YNNKEL (reference sequence). Trimming shortened V by 4 bases and J by 3 bases, and 13 bases separated the two germline ends. The CDR3 is made up of 14 amino acids.

The chain recombines TRBV30 with TRBJ2-3; 12 bases are shared with TRBD2. Per germline, CDR1 GTSNPN and CDR2 SVGIG (reference sequence). V was clipped by 1 base and J by 14 bases; unmatched bases: 16. The CDR3 spans 16 residues. The CDR3 here is CAWSGQTSGGHRYAYF. CDR3 nucleotides: TGTGCCTGGAGTGGCCAAACTAGCGGGGGGCACAGATACGCGTATTTT.

The V call is TRBV6-5, the J call TRBJ2-2; possible D gene TRBD2, 6 bases. V lost 6 bases and J lost 4, with 15 bases in between. CDR1 is MNHEY and CDR2 is SVGAGI in the germline V gene. This CDR3 is 15 amino acids long. The CDR3 DNA reads as TGTGCCAGCAGCCGGATGGGGGGAGCCACCGGGGAGCTGTTTTTT. As protein: CASSRMGGATGELFF.

This clonotype came up a few times. For the CDR3, the DNA is TGTGCCAGCACCCCTTGGGGAGGGAATGAGTACGAGCAGTACTTC. Protein sequence: CASTPWGGNEYEQYF. This sequence joins TRBV28 and TRBJ2-7; 7 bases agree with TRBD2. This CDR3 contains 15 residues. CDR1 and CDR2 from the germline V gene are MDHEN and SYDVKM. The V gene end was trimmed by 7 bases and the J gene end by 4 bases; junction bases not matched to a gene: 13.

This clonotype was recorded a few times. The genes are TRBV10-3 and TRBJ1-1, with TRBD1 as a possible D gene (6 bases). This CDR3 contains 14 residues. From germline, CDR1 is ENHRY and CDR2 SYGVKD. V was trimmed by 6 bases and J by 7 bases, leaving 18 bases between them. The CDR3 reads CAISRSGGEYEAFF. The CDR3 bases are TGTGCCATCAGCCGATCTGGGGGCGAATATGAAGCTTTCTTT.

This clonotype was picked up many times. DNA for the CDR3: TGTGCCATCAGATCGGAGGGACAGGACCGAGGGAATAACTATGGCTACACCTTC. Its translation: CAIRSEGQDRGNNYGYTF. The chain recombines TRBV10-3 with TRBJ1-2, with 8 bases that match TRBD1. Germline V lookup: CDR1 ENHRY, CDR2 SYGVKD. V shed 6 bases and J 1 base; nucleotides not matched to a gene: 16. This CDR3 comprises 18 residues.

The rearrangement joins TRBV11-2 to TRBJ1-3; a weak D match, TRBD1 (6 bases). V lost 3 bases, J lost 4 bases, and 13 bases lay in between. CDR3 length: 15 residues. In germline, CDR1 is SGHAT, CDR2 FQNNGV. CDR3 coding DNA: TGTGCCAGCAGCTTGGGCACAGGGTACGGAAACACCATATATTTT. It encodes CASSLGTGYGNTIYF. Based on the CDR3 plus reference TRBV11-2 and TRBJ1-3, the full variable domain is EAGVAQSPRYKIIEKRQSVAFWCNPISGHATLYWYQQILGQGPKLLIQFQNNGVVDDSQLPKDRFSAERLKGVDSTLKIQPAKLEDSAVYLCASSLGTGYGNTIYFGEGSWLTVV.

The V gene is TRBV29-1, the J gene TRBJ2-1, with TRBD2 matching over 9 bases. Germline-derived CDR1 and CDR2 are SQVTM and ANQGSEA. The CDR3 length is 19 residues. V shed 0 bases, J shed 2 bases, and the junction held 14 bases outside the gene matches. CDR3 protein: CSVEDAVAGAKGTYNEQFF. The CDR3 nucleotides read TGCAGCGTTGAAGATGCGGTAGCGGGAGCCAAAGGAACCTACAATGAGCAGTTCTTC.

This chain joins TRBV5-1 and TRBJ2-1, with 8 positions matching TRBD2. The closer fit of TRBJ2-7 to the DNA end suggests the J call may be wrong. This CDR3 comprises 17 residues. Germline-derived CDR1 and CDR2 are SGHRS and YFSETQ. The CDR3 nucleotides are TGCGCCAGCAGCTTCACTAGCGCGGGGGGCTCCTACAATGAGCAGTACTTC. Translated, it gives CASSFTSAGGSYNEQYF.

The V gene is TRBV27, the J gene TRBJ2-5; maybe TRBD2 (5 bases). The germline V and J ends were trimmed by 3 bases and 11 bases, with 25 bases remaining between them. This CDR3 region has 16 residues. CDR1 and CDR2 from the germline V gene are MNHEY and SMNVEV (reference sequence). This CDR3 reads CASSLLRVGVDNEQYF. The CDR3 coding sequence is TGTGCCAGCAGTTTGTTGCGAGTGGGAGTCGACAATGAGCAGTACTTC.

V gene TRBV5-1 combines with J gene TRBJ2-5, with D unresolved. Between the trimmed V and J ends, which lost 1 base and 4 bases, there was a span of 11 bases. CDR3 length: 14 residues. Germline CDR1 SGHRS, CDR2 YFSETQ. In DNA form, the CDR3 reads TGCGCCAGCAGCTTGTTTGGGGTAGCAGAGACCCAGTACTTC. It translates to CASSLFGVAETQYF.

This rearrangement joins TRBV5-1 to TRBJ2-1; TRBD2 matches at 10 bases. V trimming: 4 bases; J trimming: 0 bases; junction bases outside the gene matches: 13. The V gene's germline CDR1 is SGHRS and CDR2 YFSETQ. The CDR3 sequence is 19 residues long. CDR3 nucleotides: TGCGCCAGCAGCCTCGGGGCTAGCGGGAGTTCCAGCTCCTACAATGAGCAGTTCTTC. It codes for CASSLGASGSSSSYNEQFF.

The chain has TRBV20-1 and TRBJ2-2; the D is unclear. This CDR3 spans 14 amino acids. V dropped 4 bases and J dropped 0 bases, with 9 bases sitting between them. Germline CDR1 and CDR2: DFQATT and SNEGSKA (reference sequence). CDR3: CSAKDPTNTGELFF. The CDR3 bases are TGCAGTGCTAAGGACCCGACGAACACCGGGGAGCTGTTTTTT.

The chain has TRBV29-1 and TRBJ2-7; 9 bases fit TRBD1. V lost 6 bases to trimming and J lost 3 bases; unmatched junction nucleotides: 9. Per germline, CDR1 SQVTM and CDR2 ANQGSEA. This CDR3 is 14 amino acids long. This CDR3 reads CSVPGQGTFYEQYF. The CDR3 DNA is TGCAGCGTCCCAGGACAGGGGACCTTCTACGAGCAGTACTTC.

The chain is built from TRBV5-1 and TRBJ2-3; TRBD1 agrees at 8 bases. The CDR3 runs 19 residues. Germline trimming cut 3 bases from V and 0 bases from J; bases unmatched to any gene: 15. Germline V gene lookup returns CDR1 SGHRS and CDR2 YFSETQ. The CDR3 DNA sequence: TGCGCCAGCAGCTCAGGGGTTTCCGGACAGGGTCTGAGCACAGATACGCAGTATTTT. Translating gives CASSSGVSGQGLSTDTQYF. The entire variable domain, with the rest obtained from reference TRBV5-1 and TRBJ2-3, is as follows: KAGVTQTPRYLIKTRGQQVTLSCSPISGHRSVSWYQQTPGQGLQFLFEYFSETQRNKGNFPGRFSGRQFSNSRSEMNVSTLELGDSALYLCASSSGVSGQGLSTDTQYFGPGTRLTVL.

This sequence joins TRBV10-2 and TRBJ1-5; D uncertain. The V gene lost 0 bases and the J gene lost 3 bases, with 15 bases spanning the gap. Germline V gene data show CDR1 as WSHSY and CDR2 as SAAADI. The CDR3 is made up of 17 amino acids. DNA for the CDR3: TGCGCCAGCAGTGAGTCGAGGAAGAGTTCTTTCAATCAGCCCCAGCATTTT. This encodes CASSESRKSSFNQPQHF.

V and J are TRBV14 and TRBJ1-2; D call uncertain. Per the germline V gene, CDR1 is SGHDN and CDR2 is FVKESK. CDR3 length: 13 residues. The V and J ends lost 0 bases and 7 bases respectively, with 9 bases between them. Here the CDR3 DNA reads TGTGCCAGCAGCCAAGATTACCTCTCTGGCTACACCTTC. This encodes CASSQDYLSGYTF. Supplemented by reference TRBV14 and TRBJ1-2, the full variable domain reads EAGVTQFPSHSVIEKGQTVTLRCDPISGHDNLYWYRRVMGKEIKFLLHFVKESKQDESGMPNNRFLAERTGGTYSTLKVQPAELEDSGVYFCASSQDYLSGYTFGSGTRLTVV.

This chain uses TRBV29-1 with TRBJ1-5; no firm D call. This CDR3 comprises 14 residues. The germline gives CDR1 SQVTM, CDR2 ANQGSEA. Trimming cost V 4 bases and J 0 bases, with 10 bases left between them. CDR3 region: CSVAGGNSNQPQHF. CDR3 in DNA: TGCAGCGTTGCAGGTGGCAATAGCAATCAGCCCCAGCATTTT. The whole variable domain, filled in from reference TRBV29-1 and TRBJ1-5, reads SAVISQKPSRDICQRGTSLTIQCQVDSQVTMMFWYRQQPGQSLTLIATANQGSEATYESGFVIDKFPISRPNLTFSTLTVSNMSPEDSSIYLCSVAGGNSNQPQHFGDGTRLSIL.

The V call is TRBV7-9, the J call TRBJ2-3, with no clear D. Germline V gene data show CDR1 as SEHNR and CDR2 as FQNEAQ (reference sequence). V was trimmed by 4 bases and J by 14 bases, leaving 16 bases between them. CDR3 length: 12 amino acids. CDR3 nucleotide sequence: TGTGCCAGCAGCTCCCCGAACAGATACGCGTATTTT. Its protein product is CASSSPNRYAYF.

The rearrangement joins TRBV2 to TRBJ2-1; 9 nucleotides agree with TRBD2. Trimming cost V 6 bases and J 15 bases; bases outside gene matches: 9. This CDR3 region has 12 residues. CDR1 SNHLY and CDR2 FYNNEI come from the germline V gene. Written as DNA, the CDR3 is TGTGCCAGCAGAGATCATAGCGGGAGCTCGTTCTTC. Residues: CASRDHSGSSFF.

The chain employs TRBV28 and TRBJ1-5; 7 nucleotides line up with TRBD1. The CDR3 loop spans 15 amino acids. J was trimmed by 7 bases and V by 3 bases; bases with no gene match: 9. Germline V lookup: CDR1 MDHEN, CDR2 SYDVKM. CDR3 in DNA: TGTGCCAGCAGTTTGGGAGGGGGCAGGGGACAGCCCCAGCATTTT. This translates into CASSLGGGRGQPQHF.

The V call is TRBV28, the J call TRBJ2-7, with 8 bases fitting TRBD2. Germline CDR1 reads MDHEN; CDR2 reads SYDVKM. The CDR3 spans 16 residues. V lost 7 bases, J lost 1 base, and 12 bases stayed unmatched. CDR3 sequence: CASMADPGLDSYEQYF. In DNA, the CDR3 is TGTGCCAGCATGGCGGACCCGGGACTAGATTCCTACGAGCAGTACTTC. The variable domain in full, with the rest retrieved from reference TRBV28 and TRBJ2-7, is DVKVTQSSRYLVKRTGEKVFLECVQDMDHENMFWYRQDPGLGLRLIYFSYDVKMKEKGDIPEGYSVSREKKERFSLILESASTNQTSMYLCASMADPGLDSYEQYFGPGTRLTVT.

V is TRBV29-1 and J is TRBJ1-6; TRBD1 matches at 9 bases. V was clipped by 6 bases and J by 12 bases; unmatched bases: 9. The CDR3 extends over 13 amino acids. The V gene's germline CDR1 is SQVTM and CDR2 ANQGSEA. Here the CDR3 reads CSVRQGVYLPLHF. For the CDR3, the DNA is TGCAGCGTCCGACAGGGGGTGTATTTACCCCTCCACTTT. The variable domain in full, completed from reference TRBV29-1 and TRBJ1-6, reads SAVISQKPSRDICQRGTSLTIQCQVDSQVTMMFWYRQQPGQSLTLIATANQGSEATYESGFVIDKFPISRPNLTFSTLTVSNMSPEDSSIYLCSVRQGVYLPLHFGNGTRLTVT.

The V call is TRBV5-5, the J call TRBJ2-2; D unresolved. This CDR3 is built from 14 residues. V was shortened by 0 bases and J by 2 bases, with 5 bases between the two germline ends. Germline CDR1 and CDR2: SGHKS and YYEKEE (reference sequence). The CDR3 sequence: CASSLVLNTGELFF. The CDR3 DNA follows: TGTGCCAGCAGCTTGGTCCTTAACACCGGGGAGCTGTTTTTT.

This CDR3 reads CASSLGARSSPLHF. The CDR3 bases are TGTGCCAGCAGCTTGGGGGCCCGGTCTTCACCCCTCCACTTT. This chain uses TRBV7-3 with TRBJ1-6, with a possible D match to TRBD1 (6 bases). The CDR3 sequence is 14 residues long. Trimming removed 3 bases at V and 9 bases at J, with 12 bases between. From germline, CDR1 is SGHTA and CDR2 FQGTGA.

This clonotype was detected only a few times. V is TRBV7-2 and J is TRBJ2-3; D is undetermined. CDR1 is SGHTA, CDR2 FQGNSA, per germline. Deletions cut 5 bases from V and 6 bases from J, with 9 bases between. CDR3 length: 12 residues. The CDR3 DNA reads TGTGCCAGCAGCCCCCCAAGGGATACGCAGTATTTT. This translates into CASSPPRDTQYF.

This clonotype was seen more than once but under ten times. The chain recombines TRBV30 with TRBJ2-1; 7 bases agree with TRBD2. The V gene end was trimmed by 2 bases and the J gene end by 5 bases; junction bases not matched to a gene: 6. The CDR3 contains 14 residues. Germline V lookup: CDR1 GTSNPN, CDR2 SVGIG (reference sequence). The CDR3 coding sequence is TGTGCCTGGAGTAGCGGGGCCCCTGACAATGAGCAGTTCTTC. Translated: CAWSSGAPDNEQFF.

The chain recombines TRBV7-9 with TRBJ2-1; TRBD2 matches 9 bases. The J segment lost 4 bases and the V segment lost 3 bases, leaving 4 bases of the junction unmatched. CDR1 and CDR2 from the germline V gene are SEHNR and FQNEAQ (reference sequence). CDR3 length equals 15 residues. The CDR3 sequence is CASSFGSGRYNEQFF. In DNA form, the CDR3 reads TGTGCCAGCAGCTTCGGTAGCGGGAGATACAATGAGCAGTTCTTC.

This clonotype was detected a few times. The genes are TRBV7-9 and TRBJ1-4; perhaps TRBD1 as D (5 bases). Germline CDR1 SEHNR, CDR2 FQNEAQ (reference sequence). The V end lost 4 bases, the J end lost 5 bases, and 14 bases lay between the germline ends. The CDR3 covers 15 residues. The CDR3 loop is CASSSPRQLNEKLFF. As DNA, the CDR3 is TGTGCCAGCAGCTCCCCGCGACAGCTCAATGAAAAACTGTTTTTT.

The chain employs TRBV18 and TRBJ2-1; TRBD2 matches 12 bases. With 6 bases clipped from V and 5 bases from J, the junction kept 8 bases outside the gene matches. This CDR3 comprises 16 residues. Per the germline V gene, CDR1 is KGHSH and CDR2 is LQKENI. This CDR3 reads CASSRARTSGNNEQFF. CDR3 in DNA: TGTGCCAGCTCCCGGGCCAGGACTAGCGGGAACAATGAGCAGTTCTTC.

This clonotype has only a few counts. The CDR3 reads CSARDLLKVTQPQHF. CDR3 sequence (DNA): TGCAGTGCTAGAGATCTCTTGAAAGTGACTCAGCCCCAGCATTTT. This chain links TRBV20-1 with TRBJ1-5, with D hard to call. The CDR3 loop spans 15 amino acids. Germline V gives CDR1 DFQATT, CDR2 SNEGSKA (reference sequence). Trimming left V 0 bases short and J 6 bases short, with 15 bases between.